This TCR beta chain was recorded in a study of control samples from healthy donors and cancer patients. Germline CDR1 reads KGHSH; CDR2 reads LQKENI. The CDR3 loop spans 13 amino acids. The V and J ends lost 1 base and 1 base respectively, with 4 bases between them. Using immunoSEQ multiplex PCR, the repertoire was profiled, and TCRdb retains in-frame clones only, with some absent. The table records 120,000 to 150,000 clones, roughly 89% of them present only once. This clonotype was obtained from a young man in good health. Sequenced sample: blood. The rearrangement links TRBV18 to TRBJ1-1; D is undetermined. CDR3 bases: TGTGCCAGCTCACCACAGCCGAACACTGAAGCTTTCTTT. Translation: CASSPQPNTEAFF. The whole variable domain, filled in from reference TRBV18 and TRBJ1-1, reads NAGVMQNPRHLVRRRGQEARLRCSPMKGHSHVYWYRQLPEEGLKFMVYLQKENIIDESGMPKERFSAEFPKEGPSILRIQQVVRGDSAAYFCASSPQPNTEAFFGQGTRLTVV.